This T cell receptor beta chain was sequenced in a study of beta chain features in type 1 diabetes. Expressed TCRB transcripts were sequenced because the isolated RNA had all been reverse transcribed beforehand. Clones were read by immunoSEQ multiplex PCR, and TCRdb kept only the in-frame ones, dropping some. Counted here are hundreds of thousands of clones, over 12% occurring once; the ten biggest clones make up 0.03% to 0.045%. This clone was seen a few times. As yet, its antigen is unknown. Overall study findings and caveats: PCR may have favored shorter templates equally in patients and controls. The study found moderately but significantly shorter TCRB CDR3s in all four CD4+ subsets of Type 1 diabetes patients. cDNA-based sequencing might over-represent cells highly expressing TCR. VDJ junctions sequenced from type 1 diabetes patients showed fewer insertions and more deletions.

V was clipped by 7 bases and J by 6 bases; unmatched bases: 5. The CDR3 contains 12 residues. CDR1 is SGHDT, CDR2 YYEEEE, per germline. The sequence derives from a man aged 18 to 30 with type 1 diabetes. This rearrangement joins TRBV5-6 to TRBJ2-3; 7 bases agree with TRBD2. The sequenced material came from naive CD4+ T cells from blood. The CDR3 spells CASRLGRDTQYF. The CDR3 nucleotides are TGTGCCAGCCGCCTCGGGAGGGATACGCAGTATTTT.